This T cell receptor beta chain was profiled in a study of CD8 T cells in Susac syndrome. Overall study: Intravenous immunoglobulin alone or corticosteroids were being given to patients with Susac syndrome at blood draw, unless they were therapy-naive.

The length of the CDR3 is 15 residues. Germline-derived CDR1 and CDR2 are SGHTA and FQGNSA. V gave up 5 bases and J gave up 2 bases; unmatched junction bases: 8. An amount of RNA that ranged from about 0.45 to 1 ug was reverse transcribed with random hexamers. TCRdb used MiXCR to reprocess the immunoSEQ multiplex PCR reads, holding one entry per CDR3 protein. Of roughly 250,000 distinct CDR3 sequences listed, about 96% were seen once; the top ten hold about 0.095%. CD8+ and CD4+ T cells circulating in blood were sequenced for TCR beta. Patients with Susac syndrome showed fulfilment of recently defined diagnostic criteria for definite or probable disease. Negative isolation yielded CD4+ and CD8+ T cells, and FACS enriched TEMRA cells.

The chain links TRBV7-2 to TRBJ2-5; 7 bases fit TRBD2. The sequenced sample consisted of CD4+ T cells from PBMCs. This clonotype was sampled from a human donor with Susac syndrome. CDR3 region: CASSLDTLAQETQYF. The CDR3 DNA is TGTGCCAGCAGCCTAGACACACTAGCGCAAGAGACCCAGTACTTC.